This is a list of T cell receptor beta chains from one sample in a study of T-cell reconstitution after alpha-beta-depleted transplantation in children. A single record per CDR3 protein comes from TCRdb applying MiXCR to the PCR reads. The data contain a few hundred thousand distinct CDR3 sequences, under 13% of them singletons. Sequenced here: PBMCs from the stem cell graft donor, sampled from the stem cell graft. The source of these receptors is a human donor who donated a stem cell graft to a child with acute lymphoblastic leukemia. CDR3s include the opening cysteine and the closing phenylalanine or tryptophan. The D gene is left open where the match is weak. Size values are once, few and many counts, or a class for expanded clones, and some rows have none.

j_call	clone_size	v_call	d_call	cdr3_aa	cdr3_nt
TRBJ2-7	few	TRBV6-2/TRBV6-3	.	CASSLKGVRDYEQYF	TGTGCCAGCAGTCTAAAGGGGGTTCGTGACTACGAGCAGTACTTC
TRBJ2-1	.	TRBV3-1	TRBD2	CASSQGRGGDEQFF	TGTGCCAGCAGCCAAGGGCGGGGGGGCGATGAGCAGTTCTTC
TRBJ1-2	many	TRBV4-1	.	CASSPSLSGWVGYTF	TGCGCCAGCAGCCCGAGCCTCTCGGGTTGGGTTGGCTACACCTTC
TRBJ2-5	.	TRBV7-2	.	CASSRYGISGETQYF	TGTGCCAGCAGTCGTTACGGGATCAGCGGAGAGACCCAGTACTTC
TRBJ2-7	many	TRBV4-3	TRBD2	CASSQDGLAPGEQYF	TGCGCCAGCAGCCAGGATGGACTAGCCCCCGGCGAGCAGTACTTC
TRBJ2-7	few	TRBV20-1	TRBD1	CSAIRQGANYEQYF	TGCAGTGCCATCAGACAGGGGGCTAACTACGAGCAGTACTTC
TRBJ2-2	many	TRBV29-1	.	CSVASGTGSATGELFF	TGCAGCGTTGCGTCCGGTACAGGGTCTGCCACCGGGGAGCTGTTTTTT
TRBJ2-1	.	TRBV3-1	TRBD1	CASSQRTGTEPYNEQFF	TGTGCCAGCAGCCAGCGAACCGGGACAGAACCCTACAATGAGCAGTTCTTC
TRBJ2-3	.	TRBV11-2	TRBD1	CASSFLGQSRTDTQYF	TGTGCCAGCAGCTTTTTGGGACAGTCCCGCACAGATACGCAGTATTTT
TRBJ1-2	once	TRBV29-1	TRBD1	CSVTGEEGYTF	TGCAGCGTGACAGGGGAGGAGGGCTACACCTTC